This T cell receptor beta chain was retrieved from a study of T cell repertoires in cytomegalovirus infection. Comments on this clonotype: This clone may be a read error of a much larger clone one base away.

From the reads, TCRdb called clonotypes with MiXCR, one entry per CDR3 protein. The sample includes fewer than 200,000 distinct CDR3 sequences, roughly 14% of them seen just once. The sequencing sample was made of PBMCs. This sequence originates from a human donor in good health (CMV status not recorded). Some clones in this sample may be carry-over from other donors' samples.

The CDR3 spells CASSLGFRLAGVPSQSYNEQFF. The CDR3 DNA sequence: TGTGCCAGCAGCTTGGGTTTCCGACTAGCGGGAGTGCCAAGTCAATCCTACAATGAGCAGTTCTTC. This chain uses TRBV28 with TRBJ2-1, with 12 positions matching TRBD2. The CDR3 covers 22 residues. After removal of 6 bases from V and 1 base from J, the junction contained 22 bases not matched to a gene. From germline, CDR1 is MDHEN and CDR2 SYDVKM.